This paragraph reports one T cell receptor beta chain. No antigen is known for it. The data originate from a study of T cells expressing NK-cell markers. Across the study: Sequencing of TCR beta repertoires drew on sorted CD3+CD56+NKG2C+, CD3+CD56+NKG2C- and CD3+CD56-NKG2C+ T cells. Among the eight sequenced donors, seven tested HCMV-seropositive and one tested seronegative. Study-wide results and caveats: In a group of several donors, dominant NKG2C+ clonotypes represented 1.0-7.0% of CD8+ T cells. Similarly, these clonotypes led the CD3+CD56-NKG2C+ fraction as well in a few donors.

TCRdb processed the 5' RACE reads again and assigns one entry to each CDR3 protein, with no DNA. The sample totals 200,000 to 300,000 distinct CDR3 sequences. The sequence was collected from a woman aged 18-70 years in good health. The specimen sequenced was blood T cells: a sorted CD56 or NKG2C T cell subset, CD4+ or CD8+ T cells, or bulk PBMC T cells (not recorded which).

The CDR3 here is CSVEDFGGQETQYF. The chain links TRBV29-1 to TRBJ2-5. CDR1 and CDR2 (germline): SQVTM, ANQGSEA. This CDR3 spans 14 amino acids. The variable domain in full, completed from reference TRBV29-1 and TRBJ2-5, reads SAVISQKPSRDICQRGTSLTIQCQVDSQVTMMFWYRQQPGQSLTLIATANQGSEATYESGFVIDKFPISRPNLTFSTLTVSNMSPEDSSIYLCSVEDFGGQETQYFGPGTRLLVL.